This TCR beta chain was recorded in a study of cytomegalovirus exposure and HLA in healthy donors. The V gene's germline CDR1 is LNHDA and CDR2 SQIVND (reference sequence). Losses at the gene ends were 6 bases for V and 7 bases for J; bases not matched to a gene: 10. This CDR3 has 14 residues. A multiplex PCR was run with 60 Vbeta primers and 13 Jbeta primers. Data came from immunoSEQ multiplex PCR; TCRdb stores just in-frame clones and leaves some out. The table shows around 140,000 clones, with about four fifths occurring only once. The chain combines TRBV19 with TRBJ2-3; 7 bases line up with TRBD1. Sequenced sample: PBMCs. This TCR was sampled from a male donor in good health and CMV-seronegative. The DNA of the CDR3 is TGTGCCAGTAGCACAGTGACAGGGTGGAATACGCAGTATTTT. It encodes CASSTVTGWNTQYF.